The text below deals with one T cell receptor (beta chain). Its cognate antigen is unknown. This sample was taken from a study of Ad26.COV2.S vaccination and SARS-CoV-2 variants. Overall study: Intramuscular Ad26.COV2.S at 5x10^10 or 1x10^11 viral particles. Study outcomes and limitations: Recipients given vaccine exceeded placebo recipients in spike-specific TCR breadth.

This CDR3 spans 14 amino acids. Germline V CDR1 and CDR2: SGHTA, FQGNSA. J gave up 0 bases and V 2 bases, and 0 bases lay outside the gene matches. Data came from immunoSEQ multiplex PCR; TCRdb stores just in-frame clones and leaves some out. This table has 300,000 to 400,000 clones, roughly 84% appearing once. The sample's treatment: roughly 18 received Ad26.COV2.S at low or high dose, single or two shots; five or six received placebo; per-sample allocation not given. Day 63 after the first injection of vaccine or placebo was the sampling time. This specimen consisted of peripheral blood, obtained in a trial of Ad26.COV2.S vaccine versus placebo. The TCR was taken from a person aged 18-60 years who received the Ad26.COV2.S COVID-19 vaccine or a placebo. The chain links TRBV7-2 to TRBJ2-7, with 8 bases fitting TRBD2. In nucleotides, the CDR3 is TGTGCCAGCAGCTTACGGGGGGGCTCCTACGAGCAGTACTTC. Its translation: CASSLRGGSYEQYF. Variable domain in full (rest from reference TRBV7-2 and TRBJ2-7): GAGVSQSPSNKVTEKGKDVELRCDPISGHTALYWYRQSLGQGLEFLIYFQGNSAPDKSGLPSDRFSAERTGGSVSTLTIQRTQQEDSAVYLCASSLRGGSYEQYFGPGTRLTVT.